Listed below are T cell receptor beta chains from one sample, sequenced in a study of T cells in Graves' hyperthyroidism and ophthalmopathy. TCRdb re-derived calls from the multiplex PCR reads in MiXCR, one entry per CDR3 protein. Of approximately 590,000 distinct CDR3 sequences in the sample, about half were seen once. The sample comprised peripheral blood or thyroid tissue (not recorded which). These TCRs come from a woman younger than 30 with Graves' hyperthyroidism. Each CDR3 is given with its conserved first and last residue. A D gene is named only where the DNA matches it firmly. Expanded clones are given a class, and other clones once, few, many or no size at all.

v_gene	d_gene	j_gene	abundance	len	CDR3nt	CDR3aa
TRBV12-3/TRBV12-4	TRBD1	TRBJ2-5	few	15	TGTGCCAGCAGTTTAGAGGACAGGGGCCAAGAGACCCAGTACTTC	CASSLEDRGQETQYF
TRBV7-7	-	TRBJ2-2	-	14	TGTGCCAGCAGCGCTCTGGGGGACACCGGGGAGCTGTTTTTT	CASSALGDTGELFF
TRBV7-2	-	TRBJ2-3	-	18	TGTGCCAGCAGCACAATCCGAGGGGGGGACGTTAATGTCTATACGCAGTATTTT	CASSTIRGGDVNVYTQYF
TRBV25-1	-	TRBJ1-2	-	13	TGTGCTAGAGTCAACAGGAGAAACTATGGCTACACCTTC	CARVNRRNYGYTF
TRBV25-1	-	TRBJ1-2	-	9	TGTGCCGGGGCGTCTGGCTACACCTTC	CAGASGYTF
TRBV25-1	TRBD1	TRBJ1-2	-	14	TGTGCCAGCAGTGCCCGGGACAGGGTCGAAAGCTACACCTTC	CASSARDRVESYTF
TRBV7-9	TRBD1	TRBJ1-4	few	17	TGTGCCAGCAGCACGGGACAGGGCGACGTTTCGGATGAAAAACTGTTTTTT	CASSTGQGDVSDEKLFF
TRBV29-1	TRBD2	TRBJ2-1	-	14	TGCAGCGTTGAGCGGGAGTCTCGCTACAATGAGCAGTTCTTC	CSVERESRYNEQFF
TRBV20-1	TRBD2	TRBJ2-5	-	17	TGCAGTGCTAGAGATTATGGACTAGCGTACCATCAAGAGACCCAGTACTTC	CSARDYGLAYHQETQYF
TRBV19	TRBD2	TRBJ2-7	few	15	TGTGCCAGTAGTATCGGACTAGCGGGAAATTACGAGCAGTACTTC	CASSIGLAGNYEQYF
TRBV10-2	TRBD1	TRBJ2-7	-	15	TGCGCCAGCAGTGTCTCCGGGACAGGATTGCACGAGCAGTACTTC	CASSVSGTGLHEQYF
TRBV10-3	TRBD1	TRBJ1-6	-	15	TGTGCCATCAGGGACCTGACAGGGAGAGCTTCACCCCTCCACTTT	CAIRDLTGRASPLHF
TRBV20-1	TRBD2	TRBJ2-3	few	15	TGCAGTGCTAGAGAAGCAACTAGCGACACAGATACGCAGTATTTT	CSAREATSDTDTQYF
TRBV6-6	-	TRBJ2-5	-	14	TGTGCCAGCAGTTACGGCCCCAGAATGGAGACCCAGTACTTC	CASSYGPRMETQYF
TRBV24-1	-	TRBJ2-5	-	12	TGTGCCACCAGTGATCCGTCCGGGGCCCAGTACTTC	CATSDPSGAQYF
TRBV29-1	-	TRBJ2-5	many	12	TGCAGCGTTACTCCTCAAGAGGAGACCCAGTACTTC	CSVTPQEETQYF
TRBV11-3	TRBD2	TRBJ2-7	-	16	TGTGCCAGCAGCCCTGCTCTAGCGGGAGTAGTCTACGAGCAGTACTTC	CASSPALAGVVYEQYF
TRBV7-8	-	TRBJ1-3	-	11	TGTGCCCGCGGCATAGGAAACACCATATATTTT	CARGIGNTIYF
TRBV24-1	-	TRBJ1-5	-	15	TGTGCCACCAGCAGACGGACACCCAGCAATCAGCCCCAGCATTTT	CATSRRTPSNQPQHF
TRBV2	TRBD1	TRBJ1-2	-	14	TGTGCCAGCAGTGTTGGGGACAGGGAAGGCGGCTACACCTTC	CASSVGDREGGYTF
TRBV25-1	TRBD1	TRBJ1-1	many	15	TGTGCCAGCGAACGATGGGGACAGGGGGACACTGAAGCTTTCTTT	CASERWGQGDTEAFF
TRBV2	TRBD2	TRBJ2-2	-	17	TGTGCCATCATACTTACCAGGACTAGCGGGAACACCGGGGAGCTGTTTTTT	CAIILTRTSGNTGELFF